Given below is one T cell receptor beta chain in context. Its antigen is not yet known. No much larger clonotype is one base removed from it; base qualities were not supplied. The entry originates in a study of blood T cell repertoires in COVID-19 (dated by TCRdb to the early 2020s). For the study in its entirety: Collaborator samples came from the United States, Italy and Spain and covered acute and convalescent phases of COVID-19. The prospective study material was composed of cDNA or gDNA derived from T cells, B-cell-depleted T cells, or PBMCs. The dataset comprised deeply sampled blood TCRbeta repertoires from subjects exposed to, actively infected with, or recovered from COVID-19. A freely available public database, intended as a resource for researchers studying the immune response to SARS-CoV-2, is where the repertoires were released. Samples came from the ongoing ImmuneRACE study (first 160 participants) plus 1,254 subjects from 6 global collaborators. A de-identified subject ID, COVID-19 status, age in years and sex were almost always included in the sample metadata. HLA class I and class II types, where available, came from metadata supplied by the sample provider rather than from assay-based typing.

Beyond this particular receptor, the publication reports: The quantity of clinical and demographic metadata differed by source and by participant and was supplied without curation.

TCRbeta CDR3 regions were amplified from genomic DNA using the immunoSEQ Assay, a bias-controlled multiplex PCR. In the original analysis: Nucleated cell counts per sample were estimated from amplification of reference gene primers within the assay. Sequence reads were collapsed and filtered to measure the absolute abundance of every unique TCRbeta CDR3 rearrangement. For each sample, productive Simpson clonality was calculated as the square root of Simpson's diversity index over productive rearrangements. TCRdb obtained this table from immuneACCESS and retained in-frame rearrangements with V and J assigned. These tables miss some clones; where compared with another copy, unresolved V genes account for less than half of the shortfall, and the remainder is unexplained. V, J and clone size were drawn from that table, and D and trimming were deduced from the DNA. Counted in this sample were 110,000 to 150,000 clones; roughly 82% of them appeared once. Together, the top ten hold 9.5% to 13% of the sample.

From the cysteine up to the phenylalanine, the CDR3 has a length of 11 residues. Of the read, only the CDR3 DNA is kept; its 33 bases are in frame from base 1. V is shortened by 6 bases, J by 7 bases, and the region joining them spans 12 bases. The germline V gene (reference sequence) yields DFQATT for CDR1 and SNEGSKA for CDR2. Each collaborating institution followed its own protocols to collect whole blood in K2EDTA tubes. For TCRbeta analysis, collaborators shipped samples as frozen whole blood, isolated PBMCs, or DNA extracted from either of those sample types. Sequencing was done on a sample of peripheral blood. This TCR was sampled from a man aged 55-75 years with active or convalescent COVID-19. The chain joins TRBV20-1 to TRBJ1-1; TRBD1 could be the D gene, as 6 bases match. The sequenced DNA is TGCAGTGCAAAAAGGACAGATGAAGCTTTCTTT. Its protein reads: CSAKRTDEAFF.